This T cell receptor (beta chain) was identified during a study of molecular identifiers for immune sequencing clone quantification. Study-wide results and limits: Clones that had above 20 RNA copies took up over 97% of effector molecules but under 1% in naive cells.

MiXCR, run by TCRdb on the PCR reads, gives a single entry per CDR3 protein. This repertoire shows hundreds of thousands of distinct CDR3 sequences, approximately 24% found once; its top ten account for 0.7% to 0.95%. This CDR3 has 14 amino acids. Per germline, CDR1 LNHNV and CDR2 YYDKDF (reference sequence). The V end was cut by 6 bases, the J end by 7 bases, with 16 bases between. Libraries used roughly 20,000 to 1,100,000 sorted naive CD8 T cells and 10%, 30% or 50% RNA input. This clonotype was picked up many times. Its antigen remains unidentified. The TCR originated in a human donor in good health. Some libraries in this study had Jurkat cell RNA spiked in. The specimen sequenced was naive CD8+ T cells from blood, with Jurkat cell RNA spiked in. Subset given: FACS-sorted CD8+CD4-CCR7+CD45RA+ naive T cells. The V gene is TRBV15, the J gene TRBJ1-5; D ambiguous. CDR3 region: CATRWSGKGQPQHF. Here the CDR3 DNA reads TGTGCCACCAGGTGGAGTGGGAAAGGCCAGCCCCAGCATTTT.